This TCR beta chain is drawn from a study of blood T cell repertoires in COVID-19. How the authors handled the data: From reference gene primer amplification, estimates of nucleated cell counts were derived. Assay: immunoSEQ multiplex PCR; the TCRdb copy retains only in-frame clones and omits some. V and J calls plus clone size are reproduced from that table; the DNA served to infer D and trimming. This sample yields roughly 220,000 clones, of which around 82% are seen a single time; 3% belongs to the top ten. The sequenced sample was peripheral blood. This TCR was recovered from a woman aged 30 to 39 who had recovered from COVID-19.

As DNA, the CDR3 is TGTGCCAGCAGCTTAATAGCGGGAGGGCCTATACGGGAGCTGTTTTTT. Translating gives CASSLIAGGPIRELFF. The V call is TRBV5-4, the J call TRBJ2-2, with TRBD2 matching 11 bases. Germline V lookup: CDR1 SGHNT, CDR2 YYREEE (reference sequence). J was trimmed by 9 bases and V by 2 bases; bases with no gene match: 9. The CDR3 has 16 amino acids.